This T cell receptor (beta chain) originates from a study of T cells in Graves' hyperthyroidism and ophthalmopathy. About the study: Before any treatment, at initial diagnosis, peripheral blood was collected.

The source material, RNA transcripts, was used to amplify TCR beta CDR3 regions. With the HTBI primer set, the TCR CDR3 went through a first round of RT-PCR. Using its own MiXCR run on the multiplex PCR reads, TCRdb lists one record per CDR3 protein. This sample yields 400,000 to 500,000 distinct CDR3 sequences, of which roughly 13% are seen a single time; around 5.3% belongs to the top ten. Graves' hyperthyroidism without ophthalmopathy progression within 18 months was termed stable. Uncontrolled infection, other autoimmune disease, pregnancy or lactation disqualified patients from enrolment. This clonotype turned up a few times. Sequencing was performed on blood. This receptor was obtained from a woman between 18 and 29 years old with Graves' hyperthyroidism.

The CDR3 DNA reads TGCAGTGCTAGGGCTAAGCCCTACGAGCAGTACTTC. Translating gives CSARAKPYEQYF. The chain employs TRBV20-1 and TRBJ2-7; D is unclear. The CDR3 runs 12 residues. V shed 3 bases and J shed 2 bases, with 8 bases lying between them. The V gene's germline CDR1 is DFQATT and CDR2 SNEGSKA (reference sequence).